The clone carrying this T cell receptor beta chain was counted only a few times. The data stem from a study of identical twins. CDR3 length: 15 residues. Losses at the gene ends were 6 bases for V and 4 bases for J; bases not matched to a gene: 11. Germline V gene data show CDR1 as MNHNS and CDR2 as SASEGT. TCRdb ran MiXCR on the 5' RACE reads and lists one entry per CDR3 protein. This sample has some 690,000 distinct CDR3 sequences, with 21% found just once. These data were also reused for a study on T cells expressing NK-cell markers. That study adds: Researchers got TCR beta repertoires out of sorted CD3+CD56+NKG2C+, CD3+CD56+NKG2C- and CD3+CD56-NKG2C+ T cells.

The sequence was collected from a woman younger than 35 in good health. The rearrangement joins TRBV6-1 to TRBJ2-7; 8 bases are a match to TRBD2. Input material: PBMCs. In DNA, the CDR3 is TGTGCCAGCAGGCCATCCGGCGGGAGGTTTTACGAGCAGTACTTC. Translating it yields CASRPSGGRFYEQYF.